This T cell receptor beta chain was documented in a study of cytomegalovirus exposure and HLA in healthy donors. Study-level results: Excluded were some V segments that proved indistinguishable, including TRBV6-2 and TRBV6-3. In a later analysis, across HLA loci, associated TCR counts were highest for DRB1, lowest for HLA-C. Specificity of three CMV-associated chains for CMV antigens was verified in vitro.

V lost 5 bases to trimming and J lost 4 bases; unmatched junction nucleotides: 8. There are 15 residues in the CDR3. Germline V lookup: CDR1 SNHLY, CDR2 FYNNEI. Comment on this clone: Its cognate antigen is unknown.

This PCR relied on a set of 60 Vbeta primers and 13 Jbeta primers. Repertoires were generated with immunoSEQ multiplex PCR, while TCRdb's copy carries only in-frame clones and drops some. The sample lists 65,000 to 75,000 clones; approximately 71% were seen once. This receptor was obtained from a woman aged 25 to 39 in good health and CMV-seronegative. This sequence joins TRBV2 and TRBJ2-5; 9 bases agree with TRBD1. The source material was PBMCs. CDR3 protein: CASSSGTGYLETQYF. The CDR3 coding sequence is TGTGCCAGCAGTTCCGGGACAGGGTACTTAGAGACCCAGTACTTC.